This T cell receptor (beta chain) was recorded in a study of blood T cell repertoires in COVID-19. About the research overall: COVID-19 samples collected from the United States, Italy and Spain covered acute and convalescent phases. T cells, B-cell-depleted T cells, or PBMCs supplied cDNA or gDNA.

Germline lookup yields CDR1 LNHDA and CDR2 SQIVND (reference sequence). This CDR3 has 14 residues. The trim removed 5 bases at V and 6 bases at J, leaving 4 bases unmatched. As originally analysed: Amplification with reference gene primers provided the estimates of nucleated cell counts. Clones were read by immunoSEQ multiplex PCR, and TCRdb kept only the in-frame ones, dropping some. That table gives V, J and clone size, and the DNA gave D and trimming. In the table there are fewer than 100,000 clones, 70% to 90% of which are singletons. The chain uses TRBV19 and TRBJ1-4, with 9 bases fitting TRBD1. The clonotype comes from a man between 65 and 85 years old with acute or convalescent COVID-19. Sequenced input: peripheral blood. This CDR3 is CASSAGTGYEKLFF. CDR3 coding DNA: TGTGCCAGTAGTGCCGGGACAGGGTATGAAAAACTGTTTTTT.